This TCR beta chain comes out of a study of shared T cell receptors in the human thymus. This clone was recorded once. V was shortened by 1 base and J by 7 bases, with 15 bases between the two germline ends. The length of the CDR3 is 15 residues. The V gene's germline CDR1 is SGHRS and CDR2 YFSETQ. Assay used: immunoSEQ multiplex PCR; TCRdb lists only in-frame clones, some missing. The data contain 630,000 or so clones, approximately 89% of them seen just once; the ten biggest clones take up about 0.0094%. The sample was also linked to a second study, of human thymus T cells. That source reports: Biased V and J segment usage appeared in thymus and peripheral blood.

The sample taken for sequencing was thymocytes. The source is a boy under two years old with a congenital heart defect. V usage is TRBV5-1 and J usage is TRBJ2-1, with a weak D call TRBD2 (5 bases). This CDR3 reads CASSLWGIGENEQFF. CDR3 nucleotide sequence: TGCGCCAGCAGCTTGTGGGGTATCGGGGAGAATGAGCAGTTCTTC. Based on the CDR3 plus reference TRBV5-1 and TRBJ2-1, the full variable domain is KAGVTQTPRYLIKTRGQQVTLSCSPISGHRSVSWYQQTPGQGLQFLFEYFSETQRNKGNFPGRFSGRQFSNSRSEMNVSTLELGDSALYLCASSLWGIGENEQFFGPGTRLTVL.